One and the same sample provided the 9 T cell receptor beta chains below, sequenced in a study of blood T cell repertoires in COVID-19. Some clones are missing from TCRdb's copy, which holds only in-frame ones; the method was immunoSEQ multiplex PCR. The sample contains about 150,000 clones, around 87% of which appear only once. Sequencing was performed on peripheral blood. The receptors come from a woman aged 50 to 60 with active or convalescent COVID-19.

The rearrangement joins TRBV5-1 to TRBJ2-2, with a tentative D call TRBD1 (6 bases). The germline CDR1 and CDR2 sequences are SGHRS and YFSETQ. This CDR3 region has 13 residues. V shed 7 bases and J shed 4 bases, with 11 bases lying between them. CDR3 DNA: TGCGCCAGCGGGGACACCTCCACCGGGGAGCTGTTTTTT. Amino acid sequence: CASGDTSTGELFF. The variable domain in full, with the rest retrieved from reference TRBV5-1 and TRBJ2-2, is KAGVTQTPRYLIKTRGQQVTLSCSPISGHRSVSWYQQTPGQGLQFLFEYFSETQRNKGNFPGRFSGRQFSNSRSEMNVSTLELGDSALYLCASGDTSTGELFFGEGSRLTVL.

This clone showed up just once. Other DNA sequences in the sample encode the same CDR3. The V and J genes are TRBV18 and TRBJ1-2; no reliable D call. This CDR3 comprises 13 residues. Germline V lookup: CDR1 KGHSH, CDR2 LQKENI. V was pared by 3 bases and J by 0 bases, with 5 bases between. Written as DNA, the CDR3 is TGTGCCAGCTCACCCTCAGCTAACTATGGCTACACCTTC. Translation: CASSPSANYGYTF.

This clone was seen once. The genes are TRBV6-5 and TRBJ2-1, with D perhaps TRBD1 (6 bases). Germline V lookup: CDR1 MNHEY, CDR2 SVGAGI. The CDR3 is 13 amino acids. Trimming shortened V by 3 bases and J by 8 bases, and 11 bases separated the two germline ends. CDR3 in amino acids: CASSYYPGDEQFF. CDR3 in DNA: TGTGCCAGCAGTTATTACCCAGGGGATGAGCAGTTCTTC.

The genes are TRBV7-2 and TRBJ1-5, with D perhaps matching TRBD1 (6 bases). CDR1 SGHTA and CDR2 FQGNSA come from the germline V gene. The CDR3 is 13 amino acids. The V gene lost 5 bases and the J gene lost 3 bases, with 8 bases spanning the gap. This chain's CDR3 is CASSRQANQPQHF. The DNA of the CDR3 is TGTGCCAGCAGCCGACAGGCCAATCAGCCCCAGCATTTT.

A word on this clone: The junction and the germline gene differ at one end; a read error may be behind it. The chain joins TRBV10-3 to TRBJ2-2; D not resolved. The CDR3 sequence is 12 residues long. Germline V gene sequence: CDR1 ENHRY, CDR2 SYGVKD. As DNA, the CDR3 is TGTGCCCTCAGACCGGAGATCGGGGAGCTGTTTTTT. Protein sequence: CALRPEIGELFF.

The chain employs TRBV19 and TRBJ2-7; D call uncertain. Per germline, CDR1 LNHDA and CDR2 SQIVND (reference sequence). Trimming removed 9 bases from V and 3 bases from J, with 18 bases in between. The CDR3 is 14 residues long. In DNA form, the CDR3 reads TGTGCCAGCCATTCTGCCGAAAGCCTCTACGAGCAGTACTTC. Amino acids: CASHSAESLYEQYF.

This CDR3 reads CASSFLAGVGNEQFF. CDR3 DNA: TGTGCCAGCAGTTTTCTAGCGGGAGTGGGCAATGAGCAGTTCTTC. This chain joins TRBV28 and TRBJ2-1, with 10 bases aligning to TRBD2. V trimming: 3 bases; J trimming: 6 bases; junction bases outside the gene matches: 5. The CDR3 covers 15 residues. Germline V gene data show CDR1 as MDHEN and CDR2 as SYDVKM.

J is TRBJ2-1 and V is TRBV7-9, with unresolved D. V lost 1 base to trimming and J lost 0 bases, with 7 bases between them. Germline CDR1 is SEHNR and CDR2 is FQNEAQ (reference sequence). The CDR3 sequence is 15 residues long. CDR3 sequence (DNA): TGTGCCAGCAGCTTAGGGTCCGGCTCCTACAATGAGCAGTTCTTC. Translated, it gives CASSLGSGSYNEQFF.

The table lists this clone with a count of one. This sequence joins TRBV2 and TRBJ2-1, with 7 positions matching TRBD2. This CDR3 has 15 amino acids. J was trimmed by 6 bases and V by 8 bases; bases with no gene match: 13. Germline loops: CDR1 SNHLY, CDR2 FYNNEI. The CDR3 DNA follows: TGTGCCAGCCCCGGGGACTACCTCGCCGGCAATGAGCAGTTCTTC. Translated: CASPGDYLAGNEQFF. The variable domain in full, with the rest retrieved from reference TRBV2 and TRBJ2-1, is EPEVTQTPSHQVTQMGQEVILRCVPISNHLYFYWYRQILGQKVEFLVSFYNNEISEKSEIFDDQFSVERPDGSNFTLKIRSTKLEDSAMYFCASPGDYLAGNEQFFGPGTRLTVL.